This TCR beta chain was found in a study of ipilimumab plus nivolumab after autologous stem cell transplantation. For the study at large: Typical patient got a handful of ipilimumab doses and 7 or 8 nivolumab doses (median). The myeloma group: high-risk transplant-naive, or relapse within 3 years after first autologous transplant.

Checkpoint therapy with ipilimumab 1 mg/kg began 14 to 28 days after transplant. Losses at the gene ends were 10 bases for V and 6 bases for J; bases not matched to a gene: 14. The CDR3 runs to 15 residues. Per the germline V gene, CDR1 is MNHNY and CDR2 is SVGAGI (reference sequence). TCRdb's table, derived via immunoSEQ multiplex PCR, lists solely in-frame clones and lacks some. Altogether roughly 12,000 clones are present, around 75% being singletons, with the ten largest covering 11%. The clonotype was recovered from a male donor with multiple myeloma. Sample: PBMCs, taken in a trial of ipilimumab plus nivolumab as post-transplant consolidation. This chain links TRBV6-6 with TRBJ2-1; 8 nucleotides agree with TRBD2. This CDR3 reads CATLRGGTLGNEQFF. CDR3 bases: TGTGCCACCCTCCGGGGGGGGACCCTTGGCAATGAGCAGTTCTTC.